This TCR beta chain was sequenced for a study of blood T cell repertoires in COVID-19. Generated by immunoSEQ multiplex PCR, the TCRdb table keeps only in-frame clones and is missing some. The sample lists a few hundred thousand clones, 85% occurring once. The CDR3 runs to 16 residues. CDR1 is SGHKS and CDR2 is YYEKEE in the germline V gene (reference sequence). With V trimmed by 0 bases and J by 6 bases, 11 bases remained unmatched. Participants spanned ages about 18 to 90 years and resided in 20 to 30 US areas. The TCR comes from a woman between 45 and 65 years old who had recovered from COVID-19. The chain joins TRBV5-5 to TRBJ2-7, with TRBD1 matching over 8 bases. The sequencing sample was made of PBMCs or T cells enriched from blood (not recorded which). CDR3 sequence (DNA): TGTGCCAGCAGCTTGGTATTGGGCAGGGGGCTTGGCGAGCAGTACTTC. This translates into CASSLVLGRGLGEQYF. Complete variable domain (other parts from reference TRBV5-5 and TRBJ2-7): DAGVTQSPTHLIKTRGQQVTLRCSPISGHKSVSWYQQVLGQGPQFIFQYYEKEERGRGNFPDRFSARQFPNYSSELNVNALLLGDSALYLCASSLVLGRGLGEQYFGPGTRLTVT.